The 3 T cell receptor beta chains below were found in one sample sequenced in a study of cytomegalovirus exposure and HLA in healthy donors. The repertoire was sequenced with immunoSEQ multiplex PCR; TCRdb's copy has only in-frame clones and lacks some. The data show tens of thousands of clones, approximately 90% seen once. The specimen sequenced was PBMCs. The receptors originated from a man aged 30 to 45 in good health and CMV-seronegative.

The chain has TRBV5-4 and TRBJ2-2; TRBD1 agrees at 7 bases. CDR1 and CDR2 (germline): SGHNT, YYREEE (reference sequence). J gave up 5 bases and V 2 bases, and 9 bases lay outside the gene matches. The length of the CDR3 is 16 residues. CDR3 region: CASSLIDRARTGELFF. CDR3 nucleotide sequence: TGTGCCAGCAGCTTAATAGACAGGGCTCGGACCGGGGAGCTGTTTTTT.

The genes are TRBV7-9 and TRBJ1-4; 7 positions agree with TRBD1. Germline V gives CDR1 SEHNR, CDR2 FQNEAQ (reference sequence). The CDR3 loop spans 14 amino acids. V trimming: 3 bases; J trimming: 5 bases; junction bases outside the gene matches: 3. CDR3 sequence reads: CASSFEQGNEKLFF. CDR3 bases: TGTGCCAGCAGCTTCGAACAGGGGAATGAAAAACTGTTTTTT.

This clone was observed a single time. V usage is TRBV4-1 and J usage is TRBJ1-3; tentative D call: TRBD1 (5 bases). Germline V gene lookup returns CDR1 MGHRA and CDR2 YSYEKL. The CDR3 is 18 residues long. V lost 0 bases, J lost 4 bases, and 19 bases lay in between. For the CDR3, the DNA is TGCGCCAGCAGCCAAGAATCGGTCACGGCAGGGCACGGAAACACCATATATTTT. Translation gives CASSQESVTAGHGNTIYF.